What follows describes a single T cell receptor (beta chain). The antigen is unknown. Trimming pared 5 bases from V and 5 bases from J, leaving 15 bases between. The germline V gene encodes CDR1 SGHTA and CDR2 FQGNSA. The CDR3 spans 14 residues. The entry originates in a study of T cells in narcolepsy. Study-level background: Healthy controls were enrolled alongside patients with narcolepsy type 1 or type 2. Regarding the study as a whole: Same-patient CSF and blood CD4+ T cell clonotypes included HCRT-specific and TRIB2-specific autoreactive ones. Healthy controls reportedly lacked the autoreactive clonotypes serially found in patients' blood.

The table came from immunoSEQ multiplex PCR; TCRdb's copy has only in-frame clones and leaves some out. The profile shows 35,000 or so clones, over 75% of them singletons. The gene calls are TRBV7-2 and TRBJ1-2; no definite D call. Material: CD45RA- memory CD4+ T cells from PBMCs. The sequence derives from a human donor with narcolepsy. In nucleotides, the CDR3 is TGTGCCAGCAGCCCTTACGGGCCCCCGTATGGCTACACCTTC. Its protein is CASSPYGPPYGYTF.